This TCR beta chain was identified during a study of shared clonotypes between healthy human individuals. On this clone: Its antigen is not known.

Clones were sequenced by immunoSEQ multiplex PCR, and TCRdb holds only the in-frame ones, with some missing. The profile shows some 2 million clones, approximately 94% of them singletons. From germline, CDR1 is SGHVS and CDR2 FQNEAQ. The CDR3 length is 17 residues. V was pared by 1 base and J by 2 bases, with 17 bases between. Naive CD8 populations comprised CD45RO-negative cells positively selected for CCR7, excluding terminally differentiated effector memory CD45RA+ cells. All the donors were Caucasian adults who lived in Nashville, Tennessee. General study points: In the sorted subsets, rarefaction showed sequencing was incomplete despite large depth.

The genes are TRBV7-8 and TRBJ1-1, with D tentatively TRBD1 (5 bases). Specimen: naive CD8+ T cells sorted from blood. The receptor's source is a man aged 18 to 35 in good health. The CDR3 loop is CASSLEGWGAENTEAFF. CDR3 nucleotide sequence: TGTGCCAGCAGCTTAGAAGGTTGGGGCGCGGAAAACACTGAAGCTTTCTTT.